This TCR beta chain is drawn from a study of vaccination and CD4 T cells after COVID-19. Study context: Every participant was given two doses of BNT162b2 or mRNA-1273 vaccine. Controls used CEFX viral epitopes (positive), HIV-1 Nef peptides (negative), or no peptide. General study points: Counts of SARS-CoV-2-reactive clonotypes had a median that went from around 19 to 38, a nonsignificant change.

Treatment in this sample: roughly 10-day PBMC culture with coronavirus spike peptide pools or control peptides (ViraFEST assay). Regarding this clonotype: Its cognate antigen is unknown.

Trimming left V 6 bases short and J 4 bases short, with 9 bases between. Looked up from germline, CDR1 is SGHTA and CDR2 is FQGNSA. The length of the CDR3 is 13 residues. The Oncomine TCR Beta short-read assay generated sequence data from the DNA of cultured CD4+ T cells. Cultured CD4+ T cells were the source of extracted genomic DNA. TCRdb independently ran MiXCR on the PCR reads; one entry per CDR3 protein. The data hold about 21,000 distinct CDR3 sequences, with under 55% observed a single time. The receptor was isolated from a human donor who had recovered from COVID-19. The sample was CD4+ T cells from blood, cultured in vitro. V usage is TRBV7-2 and J usage is TRBJ2-2; D is possibly TRBD2 (6 bases). Written as DNA, the CDR3 is TGTGCCAGCAGTACCGGGGGCACCGGGGAGCTGTTTTTT. The encoded protein is CASSTGGTGELFF.